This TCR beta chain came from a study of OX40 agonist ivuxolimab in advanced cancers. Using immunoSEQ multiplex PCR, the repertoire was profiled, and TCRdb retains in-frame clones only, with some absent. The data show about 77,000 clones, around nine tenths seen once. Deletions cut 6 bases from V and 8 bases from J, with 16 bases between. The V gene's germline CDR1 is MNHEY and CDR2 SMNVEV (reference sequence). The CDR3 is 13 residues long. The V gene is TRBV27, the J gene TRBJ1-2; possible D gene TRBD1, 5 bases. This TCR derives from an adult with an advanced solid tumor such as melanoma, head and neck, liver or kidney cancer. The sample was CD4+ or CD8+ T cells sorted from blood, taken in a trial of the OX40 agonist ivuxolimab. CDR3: CASSRSGTLGYTF. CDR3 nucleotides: TGTGCCAGCAGCCGATCCGGGACGCTCGGCTACACCTTC.